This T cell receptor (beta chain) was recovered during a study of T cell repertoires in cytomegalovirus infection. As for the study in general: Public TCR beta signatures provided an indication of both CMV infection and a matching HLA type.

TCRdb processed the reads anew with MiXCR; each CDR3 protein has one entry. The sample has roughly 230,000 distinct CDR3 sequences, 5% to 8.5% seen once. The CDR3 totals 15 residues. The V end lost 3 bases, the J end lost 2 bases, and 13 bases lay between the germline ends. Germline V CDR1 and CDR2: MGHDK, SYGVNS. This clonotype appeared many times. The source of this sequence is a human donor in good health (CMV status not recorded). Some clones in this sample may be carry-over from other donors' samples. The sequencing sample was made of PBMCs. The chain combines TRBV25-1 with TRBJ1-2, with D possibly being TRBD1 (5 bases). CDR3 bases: TGTGCCAGCAGTGATACAGGTTTCCCCAACTATGGCTACACCTTC. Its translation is CASSDTGFPNYGYTF.